The 21 T cell receptor beta chains reported below all come from one sample, sequenced in a study of blood T cell repertoires in COVID-19. The method was immunoSEQ multiplex PCR; TCRdb's version includes in-frame clones alone and lacks a portion of them. This table has over 150,000 clones, roughly 81% appearing once. The source material was peripheral blood. These receptors all come from a woman aged 55 to 70 with COVID-19, enrolled during active disease.

CDR3 region: CSVGLQWNTEAFF. CDR3 in DNA: TGCAGCGTTGGTTTACAGTGGAACACTGAAGCTTTCTTT. V usage is TRBV29-1 and J usage is TRBJ1-1; no definite D call. The germline V gene has CDR1 SQVTM and CDR2 ANQGSEA. Trimming removed 4 bases from V and 1 base from J, with 10 bases in between. The CDR3 consists of 13 residues.

This rearrangement joins TRBV2 to TRBJ1-1; TRBD1 agrees at 7 bases. Losses at the gene ends were 1 base for V and 11 bases for J; bases not matched to a gene: 4. Germline assignment: CDR1 SNHLY and CDR2 FYNNEI. This CDR3 region has 12 residues. Written as DNA, the CDR3 is TGTGCCAGCAGTGAAGTACAGGGGCGGGCTTTCTTT. This gives the protein CASSEVQGRAFF.

The chain has TRBV11-3 and TRBJ2-1; 7 nucleotides match TRBD1. The CDR3 contains 13 residues. V was pared by 0 bases and J by 12 bases, with 5 bases of the junction left unmatched. Looked up from germline, CDR1 is SGHNT and CDR2 is YENEEA. Written as DNA, the CDR3 is TGTGCCAGCAGCTTAGAAAGGGGGCTTTCGCAGTTCTTC. It encodes CASSLERGLSQFF.

The chain links TRBV19 to TRBJ1-4; 10 nucleotides align to TRBD1. Germline V gene data show CDR1 as LNHDA and CDR2 as SQIVND (reference sequence). V lost 3 bases, J lost 6 bases, and 7 bases stayed unmatched. The CDR3 is 16 amino acids. CDR3 DNA: TGTGCCAGTAGTATTCCGGACAGGGGGTCCTATGAAAAACTGTTTTTT. Translated, it gives CASSIPDRGSYEKLFF.

CDR3 sequence (DNA): TGTGCCAGCAGCTTAACATTGGGGCCTGGGGCCAACGTCCTGACTTTC. It encodes CASSLTLGPGANVLTF. The genes are TRBV11-2 and TRBJ2-6, with a weak D call TRBD1 (5 bases). This CDR3 has 16 residues. V dropped 2 bases and J dropped 2 bases, with 10 bases sitting between them. The V gene's germline CDR1 is SGHAT and CDR2 FQNNGV.

The J gene is TRBJ2-6, the V gene TRBV3-1 (or the pseudogene TRBV3-2); 8 bases align to TRBD1. Germline values: CDR1 LGHDT, CDR2 YNNKEL (reference sequence). V lost 5 bases, J lost 0 bases, and 6 bases stayed unmatched. The CDR3 length is 17 residues. CDR3 coding DNA: TGTGCCAGCAGCTCTAGGACAGGGAGCTCTGGGGCCAACGTCCTGACTTTC. This translates into CASSSRTGSSGANVLTF.

The chain employs TRBV3-1 (or the pseudogene TRBV3-2) and TRBJ2-3; 7 bases match TRBD2. The CDR3 is 15 amino acids. V lost 0 bases, J lost 4 bases, and 4 bases stayed unmatched. The germline V gene encodes CDR1 LGHDT and CDR2 YNNKEL (reference sequence). CDR3 sequence (DNA): TGTGCCAGCAGCCAAGATGGGCTAGCGGCAGATACGCAGTATTTT. Protein sequence: CASSQDGLAADTQYF.

The V and J genes are TRBV19 and TRBJ1-5; TRBD1 aligns across 11 bases. After removal of 5 bases from V and 1 base from J, the junction contained 4 bases not matched to a gene. The CDR3 contains 16 residues. Germline assignment: CDR1 LNHDA and CDR2 SQIVND (reference sequence). In DNA, the CDR3 is TGTGCCAGTAGTGCCCGGGACAGGGGGAGCAATCAGCCCCAGCATTTT. This encodes CASSARDRGSNQPQHF.

The chain combines TRBV6-4 with TRBJ1-1, with no clear D. This CDR3 is 13 amino acids long. V lost 5 bases and J lost 1, with 8 bases in between. CDR1 and CDR2 (germline): MRHNA, SNTAGT. In DNA, the CDR3 is TGTGCCAGCAGTCCCTCCGGGAACACTGAAGCTTTCTTT. Its translation is CASSPSGNTEAFF.

This sequence joins TRBV11-3 and TRBJ2-1; 7 nucleotides agree with TRBD2. With 0 bases clipped from V and 6 bases from J, the junction kept 2 bases outside the gene matches. The CDR3 is 14 residues long. The germline V gene has CDR1 SGHNT and CDR2 YENEEA. The CDR3 bases are TGTGCCAGCAGCTTAGATGGGACTATCAATGAGCAGTTCTTC. Its protein is CASSLDGTINEQFF.

The chain employs TRBV7-3 and TRBJ1-6; 8 bases are a match to TRBD1. This CDR3 is built from 14 residues. The J segment lost 10 bases and the V segment lost 5 bases, leaving 7 bases of the junction unmatched. The V gene's germline CDR1 is SGHTA and CDR2 FQGTGA. The CDR3 loop is CASSNQGALSPLHF. CDR3 bases: TGTGCCAGCAGCAACCAGGGGGCCTTGTCACCCCTCCACTTT.

This chain joins TRBV6-5 and TRBJ2-2, with 11 bases lining up with TRBD1. V shed 7 bases, J shed 8 bases, and the junction held 9 bases outside the gene matches. Germline-derived CDR1 and CDR2 are MNHEY and SVGAGI. The CDR3 covers 15 residues. CDR3: CASKPDRGRAGELFF. The DNA for the CDR3 is TGTGCCAGCAAACCGGACAGGGGGCGCGCGGGGGAGCTGTTTTTT.

The chain joins TRBV19 to TRBJ2-3, with 10 bases identical to TRBD2. The CDR3 runs 18 residues. Losses at the gene ends were 4 bases for V and 1 base for J; bases not matched to a gene: 11. The germline CDR1 and CDR2 sequences are LNHDA and SQIVND (reference sequence). The CDR3 bases are TGTGCCAGTAGTAGGTCCAGCGGGAGGGCCGGGGGCACAGATACGCAGTATTTT. This codes for CASSRSSGRAGGTDTQYF.

This clone was seen a handful of times. The chain uses TRBV6-5 and TRBJ1-4, with 7 bases fitting TRBD1. The CDR3 is 15 residues long. With 8 bases clipped from V and 5 bases from J, the junction kept 11 bases outside the gene matches. Germline loops: CDR1 MNHEY, CDR2 SVGAGI. CDR3 sequence (DNA): TGTGCCAGCCGTCTTGGGACAGCTCCAAATGAAAAACTGTTTTTT. It encodes CASRLGTAPNEKLFF.

V gene TRBV25-1 combines with J gene TRBJ1-5; TRBD1 matches 7 bases. After removal of 2 bases from V and 1 base from J, the junction contained 2 bases not matched to a gene. The CDR3 runs 15 residues. The germline V gene encodes CDR1 MGHDK and CDR2 SYGVNS. For the CDR3, the DNA is TGTGCCAGCAGTGAAACAGGGGCAAGCAATCAGCCCCAGCATTTT. Encoded protein: CASSETGASNQPQHF.

The chain is built from TRBV23-1 and TRBJ2-1; 7 bases match TRBD1. TRBV23-1 is known as an ORF, though its function is uncertain. This CDR3 comprises 20 residues. V shed 2 bases, J shed 0 bases, and the junction held 16 bases outside the gene matches. CDR3 sequence: CASSQEFETGNLSSYNEQFF. CDR3 bases: TGCGCCAGCAGTCAAGAGTTTGAGACAGGGAATTTAAGCTCCTACAATGAGCAGTTCTTC.

CDR3 DNA sequence: TGTGCCAGCTCACCTTCGGACAGGGGGAATGAAAAACTGTTTTTT. The encoded protein is CASSPSDRGNEKLFF. The V call is TRBV18, the J call TRBJ1-4; 10 nucleotides line up with TRBD1. The CDR3 runs 15 residues. CDR1 and CDR2 from the germline V gene are KGHSH and LQKENI. With V trimmed by 3 bases and J by 5 bases, 3 bases remained unmatched.

This clone was counted once. The rearrangement joins TRBV12-3 or TRBV12-4 to TRBJ2-3; TRBD1 might be the D (6 bases). Trimming left V 5 bases short and J 12 bases short, with 12 bases between. The CDR3 consists of 11 residues. CDR3 residues: CASSQGQTQYF. CDR3 sequence (DNA): TGTGCCAGCAGTCAAGGACAGACACAGTATTTT.

V is TRBV18 and J is TRBJ1-6, with D hard to call. Trimming took off 6 bases at V and 4 bases at J, with 10 bases between the two ends. CDR1 KGHSH and CDR2 LQKENI come from the germline V gene. The CDR3 extends over 14 amino acids. Here the CDR3 DNA reads TGTGCCAGCTCTAGAGAACAGTATAATTCACCCCTCCACTTT. It is translated as CASSREQYNSPLHF.

This chain connects TRBV19 to TRBJ2-1, with 11 positions matching TRBD2. V trimming: 0 bases; J trimming: 6 bases; junction bases outside the gene matches: 10. Per germline, CDR1 LNHDA and CDR2 SQIVND (reference sequence). The CDR3 is 18 amino acids. The chain's CDR3 is CASSIDPLSGTSGNEQFF. The CDR3 DNA follows: TGTGCCAGTAGTATAGATCCCCTCTCCGGGACTAGCGGCAATGAGCAGTTCTTC. The full variable domain, completed using reference TRBV19 and TRBJ2-1, is DGGITQSPKYLFRKEGQNVTLSCEQNLNHDAMYWYRQDPGQGLRLIYYSQIVNDFQKGDIAEGYSVSREKKESFPLTVTSAQKNPTAFYLCASSIDPLSGTSGNEQFFGPGTRLTVL.

The CDR3 sequence is CSVRGSGVGELFF. The CDR3 DNA is TGCAGCGTTAGGGGTAGCGGGGTCGGGGAGCTGTTTTTT. This rearrangement joins TRBV29-1 to TRBJ2-2; 8 bases fit TRBD2. Germline V gene lookup returns CDR1 SQVTM and CDR2 ANQGSEA. The V gene end was trimmed by 5 bases and the J gene end by 7 bases; junction bases not matched to a gene: 6. CDR3 length: 13 amino acids.